This T cell receptor beta chain was captured by sequencing in a study of cytomegalovirus exposure and HLA in healthy donors. Study findings and constraints: Presence/absence analyses rested on an assumption that sequencing depth was roughly uniform across donors. A later analysis reportedly found fewer N-insertions in an Asian-associated ancestry cluster than the roughly 730-donor mean.

The J segment lost 4 bases and the V segment lost 6 bases, leaving 8 bases of the junction unmatched. Per the germline V gene, CDR1 is MNHNS and CDR2 is SASEGT. This CDR3 contains 15 residues. Of note for this clone: What it binds is not known.

Use of 60 Vbeta and 13 Jbeta primers characterized the PCR. Data came from immunoSEQ multiplex PCR; TCRdb stores just in-frame clones and leaves some out. Among more than 100,000 clones listed, about 77% were seen once. Sequenced material: PBMCs. This clonotype originated in a woman between 40 and 55 years old in good health and CMV-seronegative. The chain has TRBV6-1 and TRBJ2-1, with TRBD2 matching 8 bases. CDR3 sequence: CASSPAGGLYNEQFF. CDR3 bases: TGTGCCAGCAGCCCCGCGGGGGGTCTTTACAATGAGCAGTTCTTC.